This passage covers 4 T cell receptor beta chains from one sample sequenced in a study of T cells in Graves' hyperthyroidism and ophthalmopathy. RNA transcripts were the template for amplifying TCR beta CDR3 regions. TCR CDR3 regions were first amplified by RT-PCR with HTBI primers. In TCRdb, the multiplex PCR reads were re-called with MiXCR into one record per CDR3 protein. The sample comprises about 420,000 distinct CDR3 sequences, 15% to 18% of which are singletons, and around 7.3% rests with the top ten. The sequencing sample was made of blood. Receptor source: a woman younger than 35 with Graves' hyperthyroidism.

This clonotype was seen at least ten times. The CDR3 is CASSYKGQGNVENEQFF. As DNA, the CDR3 is TGTGCCAGCAGTTACAAAGGACAGGGGAACGTGGAGAATGAGCAGTTCTTC. V gene TRBV12-3 or TRBV12-4 combines with J gene TRBJ2-1, with 9 bases aligning to TRBD1. There are 17 residues in the CDR3. V gave up 4 bases and J gave up 7 bases; unmatched junction bases: 14.

At least ten counts were recorded for this clonotype. The rearrangement uses TRBV12-3 or TRBV12-4 and TRBJ2-7, with TRBD1 identical over 11 bases. This CDR3 is built from 15 residues. The V segment lost 3 bases and the J segment 3 bases; nucleotides outside the gene matches: 4. CDR3: CASSFVGQGVYEQYF. CDR3 DNA: TGTGCCAGCAGTTTCGTGGGACAGGGGGTCTACGAGCAGTACTTC.

This clonotype came up many times. This sequence joins TRBV19 and TRBJ2-3, with D possibly matching TRBD1 (6 bases). V lost 3 bases to trimming and J lost 6 bases, with 13 bases between them. The CDR3 length is 14 residues. Germline CDR1 LNHDA, CDR2 SQIVND (reference sequence). For the CDR3, the DNA is TGTGCCAGTAGTATGGGACAACGCGCCGATACGCAGTATTTT. It yields the protein CASSMGQRADTQYF.

The V call is TRBV6-1, the J call TRBJ1-1; 11 bases match TRBD1. The germline gives CDR1 MNHNS, CDR2 SASEGT. The CDR3 runs to 15 residues. Trimming at V came to 4 bases and at J to 4 bases, leaving 5 bases not matched to a gene. The CDR3: CASSVAGTGGTEAFF. In DNA form, the CDR3 reads TGTGCCAGCAGTGTGGCCGGGACAGGGGGCACTGAAGCTTTCTTT.